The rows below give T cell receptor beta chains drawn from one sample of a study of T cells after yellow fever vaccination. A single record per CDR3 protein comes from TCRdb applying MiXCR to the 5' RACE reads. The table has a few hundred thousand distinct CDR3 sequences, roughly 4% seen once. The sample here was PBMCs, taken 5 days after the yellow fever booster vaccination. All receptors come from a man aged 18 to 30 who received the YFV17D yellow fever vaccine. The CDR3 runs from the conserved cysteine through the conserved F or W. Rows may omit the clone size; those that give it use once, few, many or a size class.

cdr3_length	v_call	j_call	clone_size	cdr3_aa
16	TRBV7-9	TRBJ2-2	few	CASSFVTLNRIGELFF
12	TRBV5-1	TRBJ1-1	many	CASSELNTEAFF
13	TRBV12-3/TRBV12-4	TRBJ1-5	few	CASSQGPYQPQHF
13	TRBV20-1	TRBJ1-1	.	CSALRDEDTEAFF
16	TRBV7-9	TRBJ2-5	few	CASSLSLRGGQETQYF
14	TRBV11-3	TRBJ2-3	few	CASSSGTSGGTQYF
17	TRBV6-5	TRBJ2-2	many	CASRPTYRGLVTGELFF
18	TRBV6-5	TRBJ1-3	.	CASSYAGGPLASGNTIYF
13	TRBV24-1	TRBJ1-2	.	CATSLGTNYGYTF
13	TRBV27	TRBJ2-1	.	CASSLAGHNEQFF